This entry features one T cell receptor beta chain sequence. This entry is derived from a study of technical replicates of blood from a few donors. Profiled with immunoSEQ multiplex PCR; TCRdb holds only in-frame clones, not every one. The sample consists of about 79,000 clones, 75% to 95% of them appearing once. CDR3 length: 15 amino acids. Germline values: CDR1 SGHNT, CDR2 YENEEA. V lost 5 bases, J lost 4 bases, and 17 bases lay in between. The TCR sequence derives from a human donor in good health. Some clones in this sample may be carry-over from other donors' samples. This chain links TRBV11-3 with TRBJ2-5; tentative D call: TRBD2 (6 bases). Sequenced: T cells isolated from PBMCs. CDR3 residues: CASSARLLAGETQYF. In nucleotides, the CDR3 is TGTGCCAGCAGCGCCCGTTTACTAGCCGGAGAGACCCAGTACTTC.